A selection of T cell receptor beta chains follows, all from one sample in a study of shared clonotypes between healthy human individuals. The table came from immunoSEQ multiplex PCR; TCRdb's copy has only in-frame clones and leaves some out. The table records millions of clones, over 85% of them present only once. The sequencing sample was made of naive CD8+ T cells sorted from blood. These TCRs come from a young man in good health. Each CDR3 is given with its conserved first and last residue. A D gene is named only where the DNA matches it firmly. Clone size is stated in some rows and not others, as once, few, many or a class when expanded.

CSVPWGNEQFF | TGCAGCGTCCCCTGGGGGAATGAGCAGTTCTTC | TRBJ2-1 | TRBV29-1 | NA | NA
CASGLGLGREQYF | TGTGCTAGTGGTTTGGGACTAGGGCGGGAGCAGTACTTC | TRBJ2-7 | TRBV12-5 | NA | NA
CASSSQGSSSGANVLTF | TGCGCCAGCAGCTCACAGGGCTCTAGCTCTGGGGCCAACGTCCTGACTTTC | TRBJ2-6 | TRBV5-1 | NA | NA
CASSELQGELPSEQFF | TGTGCCAGCAGCGAATTACAGGGTGAGCTCCCTAGTGAGCAGTTCTTC | TRBJ2-1 | TRBV6-1 | NA | NA
CASSHSALFRDRGQNTGELFF | TGTGCCAGCAGCCATAGCGCTCTATTCCGGGACAGGGGGCAGAACACCGGGGAGCTGTTTTTT | TRBJ2-2 | TRBV4-2 | NA | TRBD1
CASTQHGSRGYTF | TGTGCCAGCACCCAACATGGCTCTAGAGGCTACACCTTC | TRBJ1-2 | TRBV6-6 | NA | NA
CSVNPPVNTEAFF | TGCAGCGTCAACCCACCAGTGAACACTGAAGCTTTCTTT | TRBJ1-1 | TRBV29-1 | many | NA
CASSLAGDWGYEQYF | TGTGCCAGCAGCTTGGCCGGGGACTGGGGCTACGAGCAGTACTTC | TRBJ2-7 | TRBV5-4 | NA | NA
CASRGTNGNTIYF | TGCGCCAGCAGGGGGACAAATGGAAACACCATATATTTT | TRBJ1-3 | TRBV4-1 | NA | NA
CAWSRDSPISYEQYF | TGTGCCTGGAGCCGGGACAGTCCAATCTCCTACGAGCAGTACTTC | TRBJ2-7 | TRBV30 | once | TRBD1
CASSSGQGLDEQFF | TGCGCCAGCAGCTCAGGGCAGGGGCTGGATGAGCAGTTCTTC | TRBJ2-1 | TRBV5-1 | NA | NA
CASSQVLIREQFF | TGCGCCAGCAGCCAAGTCTTAATACGTGAGCAGTTCTTC | TRBJ2-1 | TRBV4-1 | NA | NA
CASSWTDSNGELFF | TGCGCCAGCAGCTGGACAGACTCGAACGGGGAGCTGTTTTTT | TRBJ2-2 | TRBV4-3 | NA | NA
CASSLVWHETQYF | TGTGCCAGCAGCTTAGTGTGGCACGAGACCCAGTACTTC | TRBJ2-5 | TRBV7-9 | NA | NA
CAWSASDDVQYF | TGTGCCTGGAGTGCTTCAGATGACGTTCAGTACTTC | TRBJ2-4 | TRBV30 | once | NA
CASSIGGAAFF | TGTGCCAGTAGTATAGGAGGGGCGGCTTTCTTT | TRBJ1-1 | TRBV19 | NA | NA
CASSNMAGVFNTQYF | TGTGCCAGCAGTAATATGGCGGGAGTTTTTAATACGCAGTATTTT | TRBJ2-3 | TRBV6-5 | NA | TRBD2
CAWSAGQHSNQPQHF | TGTGCCTGGAGCGCGGGACAGCATAGCAATCAGCCCCAGCATTTT | TRBJ1-5 | TRBV30 | NA | TRBD1
CASSREGGSPSTIPLWSGEQYF | TGTGCCAGCAGCCGAGAAGGAGGCAGTCCCTCCACTATCCCCCTATGGTCGGGCGAGCAGTACTTC | TRBJ2-7 | TRBV9 | NA | NA
CASSELRGAPNYGYTF | TGTGCCAGCAGTGAATTACGTGGGGCTCCTAACTATGGCTACACCTTC | TRBJ1-2 | TRBV6-1 | NA | NA
CASSPGLAGEWDEQFF | TGTGCCAGTAGCCCCGGACTAGCGGGGGAGTGGGATGAGCAGTTCTTC | TRBJ2-1 | TRBV19 | NA | TRBD2
CASRPGGISYNEQFF | TGTGCCAGCAGGCCTGGAGGTATCTCCTACAATGAGCAGTTCTTC | TRBJ2-1 | TRBV6-5 | NA | NA